This T cell receptor (beta chain) is from a study of T-cell memory formation after mild COVID-19. Regarding the study as a whole: The appearance of some responding clones in pre-infection memory suggested that cross-reactive memory joined.

Points on this clonotype: Its antigen is still unknown.

Constant-segment-primed 5'RACE gave TCR alpha and TCR beta cDNA libraries with sample barcodes and UMIs. MiXCR was run by TCRdb on the 5' RACE reads, yielding one entry per CDR3 protein. Counted here are around 370,000 distinct CDR3 sequences, around 21% occurring once; the ten biggest clones make up approximately 12%. The CDR3 has 14 residues. CDR1 is MDHEN and CDR2 is SYDVKM in the germline V gene. V was cut by 3 bases and J by 8 bases, with 11 bases left in between. The chain joins TRBV28 to TRBJ1-6; D is uncertain. Input material: PBMCs or a T cell subset sorted from them (not recorded which). This clonotype was sampled from an adult woman who had mild COVID-19 (a few samples of this study predate the infection). Cell type and time point are not known. CDR3 sequence reads: CASSFHPRDSPLHF. The DNA for the CDR3 is TGTGCCAGCAGTTTCCACCCAAGAGATTCACCCCTCCACTTT. The whole variable domain, filled in from reference TRBV28 and TRBJ1-6, reads DVKVTQSSRYLVKRTGEKVFLECVQDMDHENMFWYRQDPGLGLRLIYFSYDVKMKEKGDIPEGYSVSREKKERFSLILESASTNQTSMYLCASSFHPRDSPLHFGNGTRLTVT.